A single sample is the source of the 12 T cell receptor beta chains below, sequenced in a study of T-cell memory formation after mild COVID-19. From the 5' RACE reads, TCRdb called clonotypes with MiXCR, one entry per CDR3 protein. The table records 250,000 to 300,000 distinct CDR3 sequences, under 20% of them present only once. The sample consisted of PBMCs or a T cell subset sorted from them (not recorded which). These receptors were collected from a man aged 18 to 35 who had mild COVID-19 (a few samples of this study predate the infection). Cell type and time point are not known.

The V call is TRBV4-1, the J call TRBJ2-4; D may match TRBD1 or TRBD2 (6 bases each). CDR3 length equals 11 residues. Germline assignment: CDR1 MGHRA and CDR2 YSYEKL. V lost 3 bases and J 16 bases, leaving 13 bases between the germline ends. Here the CDR3 DNA reads TGCGCCAGCAGCCACGGGGGACAATATTACTTC. Amino acids: CASSHGGQYYF.

This clonotype appeared a few times. The rearrangement joins TRBV10-3 to TRBJ2-2; 8 bases line up with TRBD2. The J segment lost 5 bases and the V segment lost 6 bases, leaving 5 bases of the junction unmatched. Germline V lookup: CDR1 ENHRY, CDR2 SYGVKD. CDR3 length equals 14 residues. The CDR3 sequence: CAIRGLARTGELFF. Written as DNA, the CDR3 is TGTGCCATCAGAGGACTAGCCCGTACCGGGGAGCTGTTTTTT.

This clonotype has only a few counts. The V gene is TRBV7-9, the J gene TRBJ2-3; D possibly uses TRBD1 or TRBD2 (6 bases each). Looked up from germline, CDR1 is SEHNR and CDR2 is FQNEAQ (reference sequence). This CDR3 comprises 15 residues. Trimming cost V 1 base and J 6 bases, with 14 bases left between them. The CDR3 region has the DNA TGTGCCAGCAGCTTAGTACAGGGAGGCGTGGATACGCAGTATTTT. It is translated as CASSLVQGGVDTQYF.

V usage is TRBV4-1 and J usage is TRBJ2-1; D not certain. The V end lost 1 base, the J end lost 6 bases, and 13 bases lay between the germline ends. The V gene's germline CDR1 is MGHRA and CDR2 YSYEKL. The CDR3 is 15 residues long. CDR3 amino acids: CASSQVWGNSNEQFF. The CDR3 nucleotides read TGCGCCAGCAGCCAAGTATGGGGAAATTCCAATGAGCAGTTCTTC.

This clonotype has only a few counts. DNA for the CDR3: TGTGCCAGCAGGATGGACAGGCCGACCTTC. Residues: CASRMDRPTF. V and J are TRBV21-1 and TRBJ1-2; TRBD1 is the table's D call and was not checked against the DNA. TRBV21-1 is termed a pseudogene. The CDR3 extends over 10 amino acids.

The chain uses TRBV28 and TRBJ1-1, with TRBD1 identical over 7 bases. Germline V CDR1 and CDR2: MDHEN, SYDVKM. V gave up 6 bases and J gave up 7 bases; unmatched junction bases: 8. There are 13 residues in the CDR3. Here the CDR3 reads CASSLIRDSEAFF. The DNA for the CDR3 is TGTGCCAGCAGCCTTATCCGGGACAGTGAAGCTTTCTTT.

V and J are TRBV5-1 and TRBJ2-3, with D unresolved. Germline CDR1 SGHRS, CDR2 YFSETQ. V lost 0 bases and J lost 1, with 15 bases in between. The CDR3 contains 17 residues. The CDR3 coding sequence is TGCGCCAGCAGCTTGGCCGCCTCGAGACCTCGCACAGATACGCAGTATTTT. Amino acid sequence: CASSLAASRPRTDTQYF. Looking up the rest from reference TRBV5-1 and TRBJ2-3 gives the full variable domain: KAGVTQTPRYLIKTRGQQVTLSCSPISGHRSVSWYQQTPGQGLQFLFEYFSETQRNKGNFPGRFSGRQFSNSRSEMNVSTLELGDSALYLCASSLAASRPRTDTQYFGPGTRLTVL.

V and J are TRBV5-6 and TRBJ1-2; D not resolved. Germline CDR1 SGHDT, CDR2 YYEEEE. The CDR3 runs to 13 residues. V lost 0 bases to trimming and J lost 4 bases, with 7 bases between them. DNA of the CDR3: TGTGCCAGCAGCTTGGGGTCAACCTATGGCTACACCTTC. Translating it yields CASSLGSTYGYTF.

This clonotype has at least ten counts. The CDR3 DNA reads as TGCAGTGCCTTACGCCGCGCAGGGGCCCCCTACGAGCAGTACTTC. Translation: CSALRRAGAPYEQYF. The J gene is TRBJ2-7, the V gene TRBV20-1; D possibly corresponds to TRBD1 (6 bases). CDR1 and CDR2 (germline): DFQATT, SNEGSKA (reference sequence). The V end was cut by 6 bases, the J end by 2 bases, with 20 bases between. This CDR3 has 15 amino acids.

This clonotype has just a few counts. CDR3 sequence: CSASGRSSEQFF. CDR3 DNA: TGCAGTGCTAGCGGGCGGTCGAGTGAGCAGTTCTTC. The V gene is TRBV20-1, the J gene TRBJ2-1; no definite D call. CDR3 length equals 12 residues. From germline, CDR1 is DFQATT and CDR2 SNEGSKA (reference sequence). V was shortened by 3 bases and J by 9 bases, with 12 bases between the two germline ends.

This clonotype has more than one count but fewer than ten. V usage is TRBV7-2 and J usage is TRBJ1-3; D is undetermined. CDR1 and CDR2 (germline): SGHTA, FQGNSA. Trimming removed 3 bases from V and 1 base from J, with 4 bases in between. The CDR3 is 13 amino acids. The CDR3 here is CASSFNSGNTIYF. The DNA for the CDR3 is TGTGCCAGCAGCTTTAATTCTGGAAACACCATATATTTT.

The chain employs TRBV14 and TRBJ2-1; 8 nucleotides align to TRBD2. With V trimmed by 4 bases and J by 5 bases, 10 bases remained unmatched. The V gene's germline CDR1 is SGHDN and CDR2 FVKESK. The CDR3 totals 16 residues. The CDR3 region is CASSPSGERGNNEQFF. In DNA form, the CDR3 reads TGTGCCAGCAGCCCAAGTGGGGAGCGGGGGAACAATGAGCAGTTCTTC.